These 8 T cell receptor beta chains were sequenced from one sample in a study of T cell responses to AZD1222 COVID-19 vaccine. Clones were sequenced by immunoSEQ multiplex PCR, and TCRdb holds only the in-frame ones, with some missing. The sample yields under 150,000 clones, roughly 90% seen once. The material sequenced was peripheral blood, taken 28 days after the second AZD1222 dose. Every receptor here comes from an adult who received the AZD1222 COVID-19 vaccine.

The CDR3 protein is CASRPRGERINYGYTF. The DNA for the CDR3 is TGTGCCAGCAGACCTCGAGGAGAACGAATAAACTATGGCTACACCTTC. V gene TRBV6-2 or TRBV6-3 combines with J gene TRBJ1-2; D not certain. The CDR3 has 16 amino acids. V was pared by 6 bases and J by 2 bases, with 19 bases between. Germline V CDR1 and CDR2: MNHEY, SVGEGT.

The V and J genes are TRBV7-6 and TRBJ1-5; no clear D. The V end lost 4 bases, the J end lost 9 bases, and 13 bases lay between the germline ends. The CDR3 consists of 13 residues. Germline lookup yields CDR1 SGHVS and CDR2 FNYEAQ. The CDR3 nucleotides read TGTGCCAGCAGCTACTCTACGGGAGGGCCCCAGCATTTT. This codes for CASSYSTGGPQHF.

The chain joins TRBV29-1 to TRBJ2-7; TRBD2 aligns across 11 bases. There are 18 residues in the CDR3. The ends lost 0 bases at V and 6 bases at J; junction bases unmatched: 16. Per germline, CDR1 SQVTM and CDR2 ANQGSEA. CDR3 loop: CSVEDEGTSGVGSREQYF. In DNA form, the CDR3 reads TGCAGCGTTGAAGATGAAGGGACTAGCGGAGTGGGGTCTCGCGAGCAGTACTTC.

V gene TRBV6-2 or TRBV6-3 combines with J gene TRBJ1-1; tentatively, D is TRBD1 (6 bases). Trimming left V 2 bases short and J 1 base short, with 11 bases between. The V gene's germline CDR1 is MNHEY and CDR2 SVGEGT. The CDR3 covers 15 residues. The CDR3 nucleotides are TGTGCCAGCAGTTACAGGGGACAAGAGAACACTGAAGCTTTCTTT. This sequence encodes CASSYRGQENTEAFF.

This chain links TRBV28 with TRBJ1-1; no clear D gene. Germline lookup yields CDR1 MDHEN and CDR2 SYDVKM. V was trimmed by 6 bases and J by 0 bases, leaving 8 bases between them. CDR3 length: 13 amino acids. In DNA, the CDR3 is TGTGCCAGCAGCGCCCCTGTGAACACTGAAGCTTTCTTT. Protein product: CASSAPVNTEAFF.

This CDR3 is CASNTDYAGTAFF. DNA of the CDR3: TGTGCCAGCAATACGGACTACGCGGGGACAGCTTTCTTT. The chain recombines TRBV12-3 or TRBV12-4 with TRBJ1-1; possible D gene TRBD1, 5 bases. V was cut by 7 bases and J by 10 bases, with 19 bases left in between. The CDR3 has 13 residues.

The chain uses TRBV4-2 and TRBJ1-4, with 10 bases lining up with TRBD1. The V gene end was trimmed by 6 bases and the J gene end by 6 bases; junction bases not matched to a gene: 7. The CDR3 length is 15 residues. The germline V gene has CDR1 LGHNA and CDR2 YNFKEQ. The CDR3 sequence is CASRFSGTGDEKLFF. CDR3 nucleotides: TGTGCCAGCAGGTTCTCAGGGACAGGGGATGAAAAACTGTTTTTT.

CDR3: CASSSGTSSYEQYF. DNA of the CDR3: TGTGCCAGCAGCTCCGGGACATCCTCCTACGAGCAGTACTTC. The chain carries TRBV7-9 and TRBJ2-7; possibly TRBD1 for D (6 bases). The CDR3 extends over 14 amino acids. V lost 4 bases and J lost 0, with 10 bases in between. CDR1 SEHNR and CDR2 FQNEAQ come from the germline V gene (reference sequence).